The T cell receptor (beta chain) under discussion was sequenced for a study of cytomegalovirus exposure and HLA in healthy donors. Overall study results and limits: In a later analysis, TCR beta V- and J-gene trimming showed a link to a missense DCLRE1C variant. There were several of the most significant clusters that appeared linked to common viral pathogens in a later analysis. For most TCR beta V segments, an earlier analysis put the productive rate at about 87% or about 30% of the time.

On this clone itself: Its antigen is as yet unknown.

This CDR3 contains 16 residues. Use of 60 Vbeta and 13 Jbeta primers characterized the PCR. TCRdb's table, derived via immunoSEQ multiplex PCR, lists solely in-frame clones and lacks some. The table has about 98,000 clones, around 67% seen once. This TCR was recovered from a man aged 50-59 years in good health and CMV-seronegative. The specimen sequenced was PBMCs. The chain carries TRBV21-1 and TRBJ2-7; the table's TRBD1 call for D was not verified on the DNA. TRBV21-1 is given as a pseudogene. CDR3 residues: CASSKRSGQGFNEQYF. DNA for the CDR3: TGTGCCAGCAGCAAACGGTCGGGACAGGGGTTTAACGAGCAGTACTTC.